This T cell receptor (beta chain) was obtained from a study of technical replicates of blood from four donors (dated by TCRdb to 2017 to 2019). The germline V gene encodes CDR1 MDHEN and CDR2 SYDVKM. The germline ends are 7 bases apart after V is trimmed by 5 bases and J by 8 bases. From cysteine to phenylalanine, the CDR3 is 11 amino acids long. The entry retains the CDR3 DNA only, 33 bases that are in frame from base 1. In the case of this clone: Its antigen is still unknown. No per-base quality is available; no much larger clone lies one base away.

Receptors were amplified or captured by the immunoSEQ multiplex PCR assay. This immuneACCESS table, as held by TCRdb, lists in-frame sequences with V and J called but not all clones. Of the missing ones, under half trace to an unresolved V gene in checked studies; the others have no known cause. This sample comprises more than 65,000 clones, approximately 97% of them detected only once. Under 0.2% of the sample is taken by the ten largest. In this chain, TRBV28 is recombined with TRBJ2-1; confidence is insufficient to name the D gene. The sequencing input was T cells isolated from PBMCs. The sequence was collected from a human donor in good health. The base sequence is TGTGCCAGCAGTCCCGGGTATGAGCAGTTCTTC. This translates into CASSPGYEQFF. Outside the CDR3, residues come from the reference TRBV28 and TRBJ2-1 proteins, so the full variable domain is: DVKVTQSSRYLVKRTGEKVFLECVQDMDHENMFWYRQDPGLGLRLIYFSYDVKMKEKGDIPEGYSVSREKKERFSLILESASTNQTSMYLCASSPGYEQFFGPGTRLTVL.